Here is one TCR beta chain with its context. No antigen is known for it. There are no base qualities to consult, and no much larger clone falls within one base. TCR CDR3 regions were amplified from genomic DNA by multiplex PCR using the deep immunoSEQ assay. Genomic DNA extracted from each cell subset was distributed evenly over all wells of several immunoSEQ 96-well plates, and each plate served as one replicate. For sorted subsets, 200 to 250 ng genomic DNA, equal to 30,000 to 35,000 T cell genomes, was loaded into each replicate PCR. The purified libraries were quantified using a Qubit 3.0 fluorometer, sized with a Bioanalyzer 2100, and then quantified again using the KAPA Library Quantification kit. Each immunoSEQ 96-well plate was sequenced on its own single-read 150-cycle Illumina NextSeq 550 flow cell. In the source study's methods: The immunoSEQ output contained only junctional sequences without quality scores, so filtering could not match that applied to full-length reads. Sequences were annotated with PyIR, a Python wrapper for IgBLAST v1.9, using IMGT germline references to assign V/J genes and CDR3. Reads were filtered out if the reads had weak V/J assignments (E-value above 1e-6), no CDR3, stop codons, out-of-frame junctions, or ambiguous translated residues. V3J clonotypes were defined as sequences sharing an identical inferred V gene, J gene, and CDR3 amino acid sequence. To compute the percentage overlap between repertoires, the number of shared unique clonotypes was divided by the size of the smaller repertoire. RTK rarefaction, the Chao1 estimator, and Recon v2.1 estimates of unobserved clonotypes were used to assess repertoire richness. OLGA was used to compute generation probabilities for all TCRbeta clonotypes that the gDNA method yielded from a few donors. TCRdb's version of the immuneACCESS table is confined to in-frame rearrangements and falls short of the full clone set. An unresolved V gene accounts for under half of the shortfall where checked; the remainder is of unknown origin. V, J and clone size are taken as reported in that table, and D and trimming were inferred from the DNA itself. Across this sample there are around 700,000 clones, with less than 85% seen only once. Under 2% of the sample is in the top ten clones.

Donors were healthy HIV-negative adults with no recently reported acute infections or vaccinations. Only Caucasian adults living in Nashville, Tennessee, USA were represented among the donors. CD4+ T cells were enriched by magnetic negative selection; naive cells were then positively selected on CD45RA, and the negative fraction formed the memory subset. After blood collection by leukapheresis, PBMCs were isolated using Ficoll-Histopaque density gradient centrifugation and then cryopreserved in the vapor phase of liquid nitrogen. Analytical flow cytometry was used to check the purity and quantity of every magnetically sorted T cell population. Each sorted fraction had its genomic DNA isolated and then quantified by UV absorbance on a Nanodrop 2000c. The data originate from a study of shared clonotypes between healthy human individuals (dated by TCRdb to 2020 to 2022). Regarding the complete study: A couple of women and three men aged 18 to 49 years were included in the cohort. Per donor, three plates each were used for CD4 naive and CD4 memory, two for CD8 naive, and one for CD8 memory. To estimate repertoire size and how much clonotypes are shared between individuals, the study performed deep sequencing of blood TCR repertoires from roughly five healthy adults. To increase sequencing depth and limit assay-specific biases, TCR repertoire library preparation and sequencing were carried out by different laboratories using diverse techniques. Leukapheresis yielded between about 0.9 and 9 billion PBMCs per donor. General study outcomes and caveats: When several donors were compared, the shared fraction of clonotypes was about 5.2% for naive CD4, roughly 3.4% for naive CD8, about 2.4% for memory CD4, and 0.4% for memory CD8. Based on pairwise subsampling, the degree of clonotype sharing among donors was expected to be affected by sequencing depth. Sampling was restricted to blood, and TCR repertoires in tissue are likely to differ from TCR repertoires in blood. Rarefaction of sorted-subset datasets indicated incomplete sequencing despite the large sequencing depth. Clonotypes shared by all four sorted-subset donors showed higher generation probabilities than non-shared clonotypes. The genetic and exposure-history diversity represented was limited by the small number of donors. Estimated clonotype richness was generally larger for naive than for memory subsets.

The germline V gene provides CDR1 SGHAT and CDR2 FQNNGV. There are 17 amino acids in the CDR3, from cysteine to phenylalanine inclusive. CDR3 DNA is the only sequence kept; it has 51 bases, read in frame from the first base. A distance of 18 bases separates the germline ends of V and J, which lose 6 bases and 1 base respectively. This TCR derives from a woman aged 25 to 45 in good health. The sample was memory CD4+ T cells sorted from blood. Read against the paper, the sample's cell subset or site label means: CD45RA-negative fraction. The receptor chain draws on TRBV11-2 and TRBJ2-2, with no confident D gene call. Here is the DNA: TGTGCCAGCAGTTCCCGCCCCGACTGGTTGAACACCGGGGAGCTGTTTTTT. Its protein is CASSSRPDWLNTGELFF. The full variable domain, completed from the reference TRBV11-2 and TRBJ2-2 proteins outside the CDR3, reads EAGVAQSPRYKIIEKRQSVAFWCNPISGHATLYWYQQILGQGPKLLIQFQNNGVVDDSQLPKDRFSAERLKGVDSTLKIQPAKLEDSAVYLCASSSRPDWLNTGELFFGEGSRLTVL.